Listed below are T cell receptor beta chains from one sample, sequenced in a study of blood T cell repertoires in COVID-19. Produced via immunoSEQ multiplex PCR; TCRdb's table is partial and in-frame only. The sample yields 260,000 or so clones, 85% seen once. Sequencing was performed on PBMCs or T cells enriched from blood (not recorded which). The receptors shown here come from a woman between 45 and 65 years old who had recovered from COVID-19. The CDR3 runs from the conserved cysteine through the conserved F or W. Each record gives: clone size, D gene, J gene, V gene, CDR3 protein, CDR3 DNA. D genes are given only for firm matches. Some rows mark clone size as missing; the rest say once, few, many or name a class of expanded clone.

once,NA,TRBJ1-1,TRBV5-1,CASSTPGGTEAFF,TGCGCCAGCAGCACCCCGGGGGGCACTGAAGCTTTCTTT
NA,NA,TRBJ1-1,TRBV12-3/TRBV12-4,CASSQDTGAEAFF,TGTGCCAGCAGCCAGGACACTGGGGCTGAAGCTTTCTTT
few,NA,TRBJ1-3,TRBV7-2,CASSLVADASVGTIYF,TGTGCCAGCAGCTTAGTTGCAGATGCCTCTGTCGGGACCATATATTTT
NA,NA,TRBJ1-3,TRBV7-8,CASSVVYSGNTIYF,TGTGCCAGCAGCGTCGTGTACTCTGGAAACACCATATATTTT
NA,NA,TRBJ1-6,TRBV7-2,CASSTQTGLGSPLHF,TGTGCCAGCAGCACTCAAACAGGGTTAGGTTCACCCCTCCACTTT
NA,TRBD1,TRBJ1-2,TRBV28,CASLQGASDYGYTF,TGTGCCAGCCTACAGGGGGCGAGCGACTATGGCTACACCTTC
NA,NA,TRBJ1-6,TRBV29-1,CSVRTSGESSPLHF,TGCAGCGTCCGGACATCAGGTGAATCCTCACCCCTCCACTTT
NA,TRBD1,TRBJ2-3,TRBV6-6,CASSLKGANTQYF,TGTGCCAGCAGTTTAAAGGGGGCTAATACGCAGTATTTT
NA,NA,TRBJ2-6,TRBV30,CAWRQAGANVLTF,TGTGCCTGGAGGCAGGCTGGGGCCAACGTCCTGACTTTC
NA,NA,TRBJ2-3,TRBV30,CAWTAEGGWVDTQYF,TGTGCCTGGACCGCCGAGGGCGGGTGGGTAGATACGCAGTATTTT
NA,TRBD1,TRBJ1-2,TRBV7-3,CASSLDRDGDGYTF,TGTGCCAGCAGCTTGGACAGGGACGGAGATGGCTACACCTTC
NA,NA,TRBJ1-1,TRBV18,CASSPGVGGRITEAFF,TGTGCCAGCTCACCTGGCGTCGGGGGGCGAATCACTGAAGCTTTCTTT
NA,NA,TRBJ1-2,TRBV5-4,CASSLYGGDYGYTF,TGTGCCAGCAGCTTGTATGGGGGCGACTATGGCTACACCTTC
NA,TRBD1,TRBJ1-2,TRBV7-8,CASSTRQGIGGYTF,TGTGCCAGCAGCACCAGACAGGGAATCGGTGGCTACACCTTC
NA,NA,TRBJ1-6,TRBV15,CATSRAQVDSPLHF,TGTGCCACCAGCCGAGCGCAGGTAGATTCACCCCTCCACTTT
NA,NA,TRBJ1-5,TRBV28,CASSIRGRGNQPQHF,TGTGCCAGCAGCATTAGGGGGAGGGGAAATCAGCCCCAGCATTTT
NA,TRBD1,TRBJ1-2,TRBV28,CASSRTGFHGTSYGYTF,TGTGCCAGCAGCAGGACAGGGTTCCACGGCACCTCCTATGGCTACACCTTC
NA,TRBD1,TRBJ1-5,TRBV2,CASRGTGDQPQHF,TGTGCCAGCAGAGGGACAGGGGATCAGCCCCAGCATTTT
few,TRBD1,TRBJ1-3,TRBV2,CASRGDRANTIYF,TGTGCCAGCAGAGGAGACAGGGCAAACACCATATATTTT
NA,NA,TRBJ2-7,TRBV7-8,CASSLAFRGAGDEQYF,TGTGCCAGCAGCTTAGCTTTTCGGGGGGCTGGGGACGAGCAGTACTTC
NA,NA,TRBJ1-2,TRBV3-1/TRBV3-2,CASSQESRGSGYTF,TGTGCCAGCAGCCAAGAAAGTAGGGGAAGTGGCTACACCTTC
NA,TRBD1,TRBJ2-7,TRBV29-1,CSYTGGAGEQYF,TGCAGCTACACAGGGGGCGCGGGGGAGCAGTACTTC
NA,NA,TRBJ1-1,TRBV12-3/TRBV12-4,CASSFGENTEAFF,TGTGCCAGCAGTTTCGGGGAAAACACTGAAGCTTTCTTT
once,TRBD1,TRBJ2-2,TRBV7-3,CASSYGDSANTGELFF,TGTGCCAGCAGCTACGGGGACAGCGCGAACACCGGGGAGCTGTTTTTT
NA,NA,TRBJ1-4,TRBV7-2,CASNQGGTNEKLFF,TGTGCCAGCAATCAGGGCGGTACTAATGAAAAACTGTTTTTT
NA,TRBD2,TRBJ2-1,TRBV18,CASSSGDYRLNEQFF,TGTGCCAGCTCCTCGGGGGACTACAGGCTCAATGAGCAGTTCTTC
NA,NA,TRBJ1-1,TRBV20-1,CSASRGRLDTEAFF,TGCAGTGCTAGTAGGGGTCGGCTGGACACTGAAGCTTTCTTT
NA,TRBD2,TRBJ2-7,TRBV7-6,CASSQGLADTLGYEQYF,TGTGCCAGCAGCCAGGGACTAGCTGATACGCTAGGCTACGAGCAGTACTTC
NA,TRBD2,TRBJ2-1,TRBV18,CASSPWLAGGINNEQFF,TGTGCCAGCTCACCATGGCTAGCGGGGGGCATCAACAATGAGCAGTTCTTC
few,TRBD1,TRBJ1-6,TRBV7-6,CASSRGQDYNSPLHF,TGTGCCAGCAGCCGGGGACAGGATTATAATTCACCCCTCCACTTT
NA,TRBD1,TRBJ1-3,TRBV7-9,CASSLAIGTGAFSGNTIYF,TGTGCCAGCAGCTTAGCGATAGGGACAGGGGCCTTCTCTGGAAACACCATATATTTT
once,NA,TRBJ2-3,TRBV30,CAWSVREGGRLDTQYF,TGTGCCTGGAGTGTACGGGAAGGGGGTCGGTTGGATACGCAGTATTTT
NA,NA,TRBJ1-1,TRBV11-2,CASSLSTGITEAFF,TGTGCCAGCAGCTTATCTACGGGTATAACTGAAGCTTTCTTT
NA,TRBD1,TRBJ1-1,TRBV6-2/TRBV6-3,CASSFLPGQGRSEAFF,TGTGCCAGCAGTTTTCTACCGGGACAGGGACGCAGTGAAGCTTTCTTT